The 15 T cell receptor beta chains below come from one sample, sequenced in a study of T cell clonality in common variable immunodeficiency. The assay was immunoSEQ multiplex PCR, and TCRdb's table has in-frame clones only and misses some. Observed are some 43,000 clones, no singletons, with the top ten taking over 2%. The material sequenced was peripheral blood mononuclear cells. The receptors shown here come from a person between 18 and 70 years old in good health.

This clone was counted at least ten times. The CDR3 is cut off 3 residues early in the read; its end comes from the germline J gene. The chain is built from TRBV6-2 or TRBV6-3 and TRBJ2-3, with 11 positions matching TRBD2. CDR1 is MNHEY, CDR2 SVGEGT, per germline. The CDR3 consists of 17 residues. V lost 2 bases to trimming and J lost 5 bases; unmatched junction nucleotides: 9. CDR3 bases read: TGTGCCAGCAGTTACGACTTAGCGGGGGGGAGTAGAGATACG. Its translation is CASSYDLAGGSRDT. The whole CDR3 region reads CASSYDLAGGSRDTQYF.

This clone was recorded at least ten times. The read ends 3 residues shy of where the CDR3 ends; the end is completed using the germline J gene. The gene calls are TRBV5-1 and TRBJ2-7, with D perhaps TRBD1 or TRBD2 (5 bases each). Trimming left V 0 bases short and J 3 bases short, with 7 bases between. CDR3 length: 13 amino acids. From germline, CDR1 is SGHRS and CDR2 YFSETQ. The covered CDR3 bases are TGCGCCAGCAGCTTGGTGAGGGGCTACGAG. This gives the protein CASSLVRGYE. The whole CDR3 region reads CASSLVRGYEQYF.

The sample holds many counts of this clone. The CDR3 end falls 3 residues outside the read, so it is completed with the germline J gene. The rearrangement links TRBV9 to TRBJ2-4, with TRBD1 matching 9 bases. V was clipped by 4 bases and J by 8 bases; unmatched bases: 7. The germline V gene encodes CDR1 SGDLS and CDR2 YYNGEE. The CDR3 runs to 14 residues. CDR3 loop: CASSYRQGGDIQYF. The CDR3 DNA, read in part, is TGTGCCAGCAGCTACAGACAGGGGGGGGACATT.

This clone was observed at least ten times. The read finishes 3 residues shy of the CDR3 end, and the germline J gene is used to complete it. The chain uses TRBV7-2 and TRBJ1-1; D gene unclear. CDR3 size: 13 residues. V dropped 5 bases and J dropped 2 bases, with 9 bases sitting between them. Germline V gives CDR1 SGHTA, CDR2 FQGNSA. CDR3 DNA, as far as it was read: TGTGCCAGCAGCCGTGACAAAAACACTGAA. Translation gives CASSRDKNTE. The entire CDR3 protein is CASSRDKNTEAFF.

This clone was recorded many times. The CDR3 extends 3 residues past the end of the read, so its final part is completed from the germline J gene. This chain connects TRBV5-1 to TRBJ2-3, with TRBD2 identical over 11 bases. The CDR3 runs to 17 residues. The germline CDR1 and CDR2 sequences are SGHRS and YFSETQ. V shed 4 bases and J 4 bases; nucleotides not matched to a gene: 11. The CDR3: CASSPRLAGGSADTQYF. The part of the CDR3 DNA that was read is TGCGCCAGCAGCCCGAGGCTAGCGGGAGGTAGTGCAGATACG.

This clone showed up just a few times. The CDR3 end is not reached by the read, which stops 3 residues before it; the germline J gene fills it in. The rearrangement links TRBV7-9 to TRBJ1-1; the match to TRBD1 covers 10 bases. Germline V gives CDR1 SEHNR, CDR2 FQNEAQ (reference sequence). The CDR3 consists of 12 residues. Incomplete CDR3 DNA: TGTGCCAGCAGCTTGGGACAGGGGGAA. The encoded protein is CASSLGQGE. The CDR3 in full is CASSLGQGEAFF.

This clone has just a few counts. The read ends 3 residues shy of where the CDR3 ends; the end is completed using the germline J gene. The rearrangement joins TRBV5-3 to TRBJ1-2, with 9 bases lining up with TRBD1. TRBV5-3 is reported as an ORF; its role is uncertain. V shed 3 bases, J shed 4 bases, and the junction held 1 base outside the gene matches. The CDR3 loop spans 13 amino acids. CDR3 residues: CARSSDRGYGYTF. The part of the CDR3 DNA that was read is TGTGCCAGAAGCTCGGACAGGGGCTATGGC.

This clone has a count of ten or more. Read sequence stops 3 residues before the CDR3 end, and the germline J gene provides the missing end. This chain joins TRBV11-3 and TRBJ2-2, with a weak D call TRBD1 (5 bases). V was cut by 4 bases and J by 6 bases, with 12 bases left in between. This CDR3 region has 14 residues. Germline-derived CDR1 and CDR2 are SGHNT and YENEEA. The CDR3 is CASSSQVYAGELFF. The sequenced CDR3 bases are TGTGCCAGCAGCTCACAGGTATACGCCGGGGAG.

This clone has a count of ten or more. The read terminates 3 residues ahead of where the CDR3 ends, so the germline J gene completes it. This rearrangement joins TRBV30 to TRBJ2-7; D remains ambiguous. The germline CDR1 and CDR2 sequences are GTSNPN and SVGIG (reference sequence). V gave up 4 bases and J gave up 2 bases, with 9 bases separating them. This CDR3 has 12 residues. The CDR3 bases that were read are TGTGCCTGGAAAGGCCTAGCCTACGAG. Protein sequence: CAWKGLAYE. The CDR3 as a whole reads CAWKGLAYEQYF.

This clone was detected ten times or more. The read terminates 3 residues ahead of where the CDR3 ends, so the germline J gene completes it. The chain employs TRBV7-2 and TRBJ1-1; 9 bases match TRBD1. Trimming cost V 4 bases and J 6 bases; bases outside gene matches: 3. Germline V gene sequence: CDR1 SGHTA, CDR2 FQGNSA. The CDR3 is 13 residues long. The CDR3 here is CASSSDRGAEAFF. The part of the CDR3 DNA that was read is TGTGCCAGCAGCTCGGACAGGGGCGCTGAA. Full variable domain (rest looked up from reference TRBV7-2 and TRBJ1-1): GAGVSQSPSNKVTEKGKDVELRCDPISGHTALYWYRQSLGQGLEFLIYFQGNSAPDKSGLPSDRFSAERTGGSVSTLTIQRTQQEDSAVYLCASSSDRGAEAFFGQGTRLTVV.

At least ten counts were recorded for this clone. The read ends 3 residues before the CDR3 terminus; that terminus is restored from the germline J gene. The J gene is TRBJ1-1, the V gene TRBV19; the D is unclear. The CDR3 is made up of 13 amino acids. Germline CDR1 reads LNHDA; CDR2 reads SQIVND (reference sequence). Trimming left V 3 bases short and J 1 base short, with 6 bases between. The CDR3 is CASSIIRNTEAFF. The covered CDR3 bases are TGTGCCAGTAGTATTATCCGGAACACTGAA.

This clone showed up just a few times. CDR3 sequence: CASSQGGNYDYTF. The part of the CDR3 DNA that was read is TGTGCCAGTTCCCAAGGGGGTAACTACGAC. This chain uses TRBV19 with TRBJ1-2; a weak D match, TRBD1 (6 bases). The read terminates 3 residues before the CDR3 end, so the remaining end is supplied by the germline J gene. This CDR3 has 13 residues. CDR1 is LNHDA, CDR2 SQIVND, per germline (reference sequence). The full variable domain, in which reference TRBV19 and TRBJ1-2 provide the parts outside the CDR3, is DGGITQSPKYLFRKEGQNVTLSCEQNLNHDAMYWYRQDPGQGLRLIYYSQIVNDFQKGDIAEGYSVSREKKESFPLTVTSAQKNPTAFYLCASSQGGNYDYTFGSGTRLTVV.

This clone was detected ten times or more. The read comes to an end 3 residues before the CDR3 does, leaving the germline J gene to fill in the end. The rearrangement joins TRBV12-3 or TRBV12-4 to TRBJ2-2; no firm D call. Trimming left V 7 bases short and J 9 bases short, with 21 bases between. This CDR3 contains 15 residues. CDR3 DNA (partial): TGTGCCAGCACCCTTCATGGGCCGAAGGTCCGGGAG. Amino acids: CASTLHGPKVRE. The CDR3 as a whole reads CASTLHGPKVRELFF.

This clone was detected ten times or more. The read terminates 3 residues ahead of where the CDR3 ends, so the germline J gene completes it. The chain has TRBV10-2 and TRBJ2-1, with D possibly TRBD1 on 6 matching bases. V lost 3 bases and J 5 bases, leaving 14 bases between the germline ends. Germline V CDR1 and CDR2: WSHSY, SAAADI. This CDR3 comprises 15 residues. The CDR3 DNA, read in part, is TGCGCCAGCAGTGACCCGACAGGCCCCCACAATGAG. Encoded protein: CASSDPTGPHNE. The entire CDR3 is CASSDPTGPHNEQFF.

This clone was observed many times. Read data end 3 residues before the CDR3 end; the end is taken from the germline J gene. V gene TRBV18 combines with J gene TRBJ2-2; 10 bases align to TRBD1. This CDR3 spans 13 amino acids. From germline, CDR1 is KGHSH and CDR2 LQKENI. The CDR3 is CASSAPGQGRLFF. The CDR3 bases that were read are TGTGCCAGCTCAGCTCCGGGACAGGGGAGG.